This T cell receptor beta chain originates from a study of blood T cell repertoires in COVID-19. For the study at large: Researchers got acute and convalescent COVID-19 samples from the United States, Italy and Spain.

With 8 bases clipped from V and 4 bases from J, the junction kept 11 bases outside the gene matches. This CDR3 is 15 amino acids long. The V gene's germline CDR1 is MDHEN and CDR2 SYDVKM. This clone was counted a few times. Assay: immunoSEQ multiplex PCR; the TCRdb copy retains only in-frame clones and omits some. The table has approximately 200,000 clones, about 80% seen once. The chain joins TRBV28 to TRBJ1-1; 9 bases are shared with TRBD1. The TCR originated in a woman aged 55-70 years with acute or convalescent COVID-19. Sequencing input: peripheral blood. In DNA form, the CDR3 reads TGTGCCAGCGGGGAAGTGGGACAGGGAGGCACTGAAGCTTTCTTT. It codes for CASGEVGQGGTEAFF.